This T cell receptor beta chain was documented in a study of post-analysis software for immune sequencing data. Background on the study: There were relapsing-remitting, secondary progressive and progressive-relapsing multiple sclerosis among the disease courses included. Overall study findings and caveats: Controls significantly exceeded multiple sclerosis patients in normalized Chao1 diversity. In patients, roughly five TRBV segments were more frequent than in controls, with TRBV5-6, TRBV5-1 and TRBV20-1 among them. With F measure, samples from one preparation batch clustered together strongly.

TCR beta cDNA libraries had unique molecular identifiers. The yield from approximately 1 to 10 million T cells was around 500,000 cDNA molecules in total. One entry per CDR3 protein results from TCRdb running MiXCR on the PCR reads. The table lists more than 500,000 distinct CDR3 sequences, about a third of them singletons. The CDR3 has 12 amino acids. The V end lost 3 bases, the J end lost 4 bases, and 4 bases lay between the germline ends. This clonotype was observed at least ten times. The antigen is undetermined. The TCR sequence derives from a girl aged 2 to 17 with multiple sclerosis. Sample: blood. V gene TRBV12-3 or TRBV12-4 combines with J gene TRBJ1-5; D is unclear. CDR3 in amino acids: CASSFSNQPQHF. CDR3 sequence (DNA): TGTGCCAGCAGTTTCTCTAATCAGCCCCAGCATTTT.